These T cell receptor beta chains were read from a single sample in a study of memory CD4+ T cells and cytomegalovirus serostatus. TCRdb's copy holds only in-frame clones and misses some; the assay was immunoSEQ multiplex PCR. The sample lists 70,000 to 90,000 clones; around 82% were seen once. Sequencing input: memory CD4+ T cells from blood. The receptors were gathered from an adult in good health and CMV-seropositive. CDR3s leave out the opening cysteine and the closing phenylalanine or tryptophan. Each record gives: J gene, V gene, CDR3 protein.

TRBJ2-7 TRBV19 ASSGTGYEQY
TRBJ1-5 TRBV2 ASSVGQGRNQPQH
TRBJ2-1 TRBV11-2 ASSLTGGRDNEQF
TRBJ2-2 TRBV28 ASSLRQGLPSAGTGELF
TRBJ1-4 TRBV5-1 ASSKDLVTANEKLF
TRBJ2-1 TRBV11-2 ASSLEGGQYNEQF
TRBJ1-1 TRBV7-8 ASSLVRGNTEAF
TRBJ2-1 TRBV28 ASRATSGSISYNEQF
TRBJ2-1 TRBV4-3 ASSQETTPDNEQF
TRBJ1-1 TRBV18 ASSPPLAGLATEAF
TRBJ1-2 TRBV5-1 ASSLDPGADGYT
TRBJ2-3 TRBV4-3 ASSQDRTSQY
TRBJ1-3 TRBV2 ASSPTGGNTIY
TRBJ1-5 TRBV2 ASSLEGAGNQPQH
TRBJ1-2 TRBV5-4 ASSLDSAYGYT
TRBJ2-3 TRBV19 ASSPSGWDTDTQY
TRBJ2-5 TRBV18 ASSPDRGETQY
TRBJ2-2 TRBV11-3 ASSLNIGNTGELF
TRBJ1-5 TRBV25-1 ASSVGTENQPQH
TRBJ1-3 TRBV29-1 SGSSGNTIY
TRBJ2-5 TRBV18 ASSPGGGIQETQY
TRBJ2-3 TRBV4-1 ASSQVLVRYTDTQY
TRBJ1-4 TRBV11-2 ASSLIRSRSLF
TRBJ1-1 TRBV29-1 SFGRDGGAF
TRBJ1-4 TRBV19 ASTRGVRTGRDEKLF
TRBJ2-5 TRBV5-4 ASSRTAGKETQY
TRBJ1-6 TRBV11-2 ASSLVGDSSPLH
TRBJ2-3 TRBV5-6 ASSYSNRGVTDTQY
TRBJ1-3 TRBV6-1 ASSLGGIGNTIY
TRBJ2-7 TRBV5-1 ASSLGTSGGSYEQY
TRBJ2-2 TRBV6-1 ASTRGGELF
TRBJ2-7 TRBV6-5 ATRNGQYYEQY
TRBJ2-1 TRBV14 ASSQGRPGDEQF
TRBJ1-1 TRBV29-1 SVAFSRDTEAF
TRBJ1-6 TRBV4-2 ATREGESPLH
TRBJ2-1 TRBV5-6 ASHRQGSSSSYNEQF
TRBJ1-2 TRBV4-1 ASRDPAVPVRGYT
TRBJ2-1 TRBV6-6 ASSPLEGNEQF
TRBJ1-6 TRBV28 ASRQGGGSPLH
TRBJ1-3 TRBV2 ASRTGSISGNTIY
TRBJ1-1 TRBV18 ASSPLQHTEAF
TRBJ2-2 TRBV9 ASSVGSGMNTGELF